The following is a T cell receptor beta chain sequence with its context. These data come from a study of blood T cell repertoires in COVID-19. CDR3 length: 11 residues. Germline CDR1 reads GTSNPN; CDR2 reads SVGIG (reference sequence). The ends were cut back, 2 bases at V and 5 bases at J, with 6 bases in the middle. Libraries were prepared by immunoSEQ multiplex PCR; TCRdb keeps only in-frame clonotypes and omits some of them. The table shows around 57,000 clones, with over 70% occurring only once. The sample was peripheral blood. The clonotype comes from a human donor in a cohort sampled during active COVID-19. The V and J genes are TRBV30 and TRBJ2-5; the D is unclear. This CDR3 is CAWSPRETQYF. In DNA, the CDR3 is TGTGCCTGGAGTCCACGGGAGACCCAGTACTTC.